This T cell receptor (beta chain) originates from a study of blood T cell repertoires in COVID-19. Study-level background: Samples representing acute and convalescent COVID-19 were sourced from the United States, Italy and Spain. The cDNA or gDNA used as material had been derived from T cells, B-cell-depleted T cells, or PBMCs.

Authors' methods: Amplified reference gene primers provided the basis for estimating nucleated cell counts. Produced via immunoSEQ multiplex PCR; TCRdb's table is partial and in-frame only. V and J calls plus clone size are reproduced from that table; the DNA served to infer D and trimming. The sample consists of 84,000 or so clones, around four fifths of them appearing once. There are 15 residues in the CDR3. Germline assignment: CDR1 SNHLY and CDR2 FYNNEI. V lost 4 bases and J lost 0; bases outside the gene matches: 4. The rearrangement links TRBV2 to TRBJ2-5, with 8 bases identical to TRBD1. The receptor's source is a human donor in a cohort sampled during active COVID-19. The source material was peripheral blood. The CDR3 reads CASSVDREYQETQYF. CDR3 coding DNA: TGTGCCAGCAGTGTGGACAGGGAGTACCAAGAGACCCAGTACTTC. The entire variable domain, with the rest obtained from reference TRBV2 and TRBJ2-5, is as follows: EPEVTQTPSHQVTQMGQEVILRCVPISNHLYFYWYRQILGQKVEFLVSFYNNEISEKSEIFDDQFSVERPDGSNFTLKIRSTKLEDSAMYFCASSVDREYQETQYFGPGTRLLVL.